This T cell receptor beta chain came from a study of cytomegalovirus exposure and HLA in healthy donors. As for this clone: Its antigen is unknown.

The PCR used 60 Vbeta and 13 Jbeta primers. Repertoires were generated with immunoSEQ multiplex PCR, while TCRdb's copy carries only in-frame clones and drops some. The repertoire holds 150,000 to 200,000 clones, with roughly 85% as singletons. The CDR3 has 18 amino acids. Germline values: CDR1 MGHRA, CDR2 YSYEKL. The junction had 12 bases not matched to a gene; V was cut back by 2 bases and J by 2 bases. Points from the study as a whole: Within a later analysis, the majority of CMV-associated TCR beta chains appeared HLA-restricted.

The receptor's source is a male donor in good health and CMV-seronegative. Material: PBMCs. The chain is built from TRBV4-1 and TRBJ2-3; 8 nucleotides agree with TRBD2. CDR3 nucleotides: TGCGCCAGCAGCCAATTTCCACTAGCGGCATCCATCACAGATACGCAGTATTTT. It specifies CASSQFPLAASITDTQYF.